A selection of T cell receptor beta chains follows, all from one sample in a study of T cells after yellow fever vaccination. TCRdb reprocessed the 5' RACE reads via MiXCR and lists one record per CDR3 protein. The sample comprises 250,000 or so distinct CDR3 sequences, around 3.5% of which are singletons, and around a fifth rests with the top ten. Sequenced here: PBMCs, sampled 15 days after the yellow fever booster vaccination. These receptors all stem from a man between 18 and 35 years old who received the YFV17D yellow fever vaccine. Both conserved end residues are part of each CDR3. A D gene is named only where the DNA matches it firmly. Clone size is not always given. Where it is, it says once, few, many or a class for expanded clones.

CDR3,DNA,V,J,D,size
CASSLSMVLGYTF,TGTGCCAGCAGCTTAAGTATGGTACTTGGCTACACCTTC,TRBV7-2,TRBJ1-2,.,many
CASSLEAARTEAFF,TGCGCCAGCAGCTTGGAGGCTGCGCGGACTGAAGCTTTCTTT,TRBV5-1,TRBJ1-1,.,many
CASSFRVEAFF,TGTGCCAGCAGCTTCAGAGTTGAAGCTTTCTTT,TRBV11-2,TRBJ1-1,.,many
CASSQDVGGGAIDTQYF,TGCGCCAGCAGCCAAGATGTAGGCGGGGGGGCGATCGATACGCAGTATTTT,TRBV4-3,TRBJ2-3,TRBD2,many
CASSLGDANEAFF,TGCGCCAGCAGCTTGGGTGACGCCAACGAAGCTTTCTTT,TRBV5-1,TRBJ1-1,.,many
CASSTPGGSGNTIYF,TGTGCCAGCAGCACCCCAGGGGGCTCTGGAAACACCATATATTTT,TRBV7-2,TRBJ1-3,TRBD1,many
CASSYSYTGELFF,TGTGCCAGCAGTTACTCGTACACTGGGGAGCTGTTTTTT,TRBV6-2/TRBV6-3,TRBJ2-2,.,many
CASSFPGQGAFGDTQYF,TGTGCCAGCAGTTTCCCGGGACAGGGGGCTTTTGGGGATACGCAGTATTTT,TRBV12-3/TRBV12-4,TRBJ2-3,TRBD1,many
CSAARAGGSYEQYF,TGCAGTGCCGCCCGGGCGGGAGGGTCCTACGAGCAGTACTTC,TRBV20-1,TRBJ2-7,TRBD2,many
CASSRGEGGNEQFF,TGCGCCAGCAGCAGAGGGGAGGGCGGCAATGAGCAGTTCTTC,TRBV5-1,TRBJ2-1,TRBD2,many
CASSSTQEPYNSPLHF,TGTGCCAGCAGCTCCACTCAGGAGCCCTATAATTCACCCCTCCACTTT,TRBV11-2,TRBJ1-6,.,many
CSARDRQNPNEQFF,TGCAGTGCTAGAGATAGACAGAACCCCAATGAGCAGTTCTTC,TRBV20-1,TRBJ2-1,.,many
CASSFGGTTEAFF,TGTGCCAGCAGCTTCGGAGGGACCACTGAAGCTTTCTTT,TRBV7-3,TRBJ1-1,.,many
CASTSQRRDTQYF,TGTGCCAGCACCTCACAGAGAAGGGATACGCAGTATTTT,TRBV19,TRBJ2-3,.,many
CASSYSFPSGYTF,TGTGCCAGCAGTTACTCGTTTCCGAGTGGCTACACCTTC,TRBV6-2/TRBV6-3,TRBJ1-2,.,many
CASSLKRGQRGFQETQYF,TGCGCCAGCAGCTTGAAGAGGGGACAGCGAGGATTCCAAGAGACCCAGTACTTC,TRBV5-1,TRBJ2-5,TRBD1,many
CASSIAPGLAGSAYNEQFF,TGTGCCAGTAGTATAGCACCTGGACTAGCGGGCTCAGCCTACAATGAGCAGTTCTTC,TRBV19,TRBJ2-1,TRBD2,few
CASSLEGDIRGSDEQFF,TGTGCCAGCAGCTTAGAGGGGGACATCCGCGGTTCCGATGAGCAGTTCTTC,TRBV11-2,TRBJ2-1,.,many
CASSQDSGYGYTF,TGCGCCAGCAGCCAAGATTCAGGCTATGGCTACACCTTC,TRBV4-1,TRBJ1-2,.,many
CASSLDSSEDTQYF,TGCGCCAGCAGCTTGGACAGTTCGGAGGATACGCAGTATTTT,TRBV5-1,TRBJ2-3,.,many
CASSLGPTATGELFF,TGCGCCAGCAGCTTGGGGCCCACCGCCACCGGGGAGCTGTTTTTT,TRBV5-1,TRBJ2-2,.,many
CASSFHQGSGNTIYF,TGTGCCAGCAGCTTCCACCAGGGATCTGGAAACACCATATATTTT,TRBV7-2,TRBJ1-3,.,many
CASSLVPRGGETQYF,TGCGCCAGCAGCTTGGTTCCGCGCGGTGGAGAGACCCAGTACTTC,TRBV5-1,TRBJ2-5,.,many
CSARVQVQGNTEAFF,TGCAGTGCTAGAGTACAGGTCCAGGGAAACACTGAAGCTTTCTTT,TRBV20-1,TRBJ1-1,.,many
CASSYSTGANYGYTF,TGTGCCAGCAGTTACTCTACAGGTGCTAACTATGGCTACACCTTC,TRBV6-5,TRBJ1-2,.,many
CASSSFRLAGNQETQYF,TGTGCCAGCAGTTCCTTCCGGCTAGCGGGGAACCAAGAGACCCAGTACTTC,TRBV6-2/TRBV6-3,TRBJ2-5,TRBD2,many
CASSLATTVPSYGYTF,TGTGCCAGCAGCTTGGCCACGACAGTCCCGTCCTATGGCTACACCTTC,TRBV5-4,TRBJ1-2,.,.
CSATTPSSTDTQYF,TGCAGTGCTACGACCCCTTCGAGCACAGATACGCAGTATTTT,TRBV20-1,TRBJ2-3,.,many
CASSLFNNEQFF,TGTGCCAGCAGCTTGTTCAACAATGAGCAGTTCTTC,TRBV7-2,TRBJ2-1,.,many
CASSGTAGVLEAFF,TGCGCCAGCAGCGGAACGGCAGGGGTCCTCGAAGCTTTCTTT,TRBV5-1,TRBJ1-1,.,many
CASSPLAPRVVEQFF,TGCGCCAGCAGCCCCCTAGCCCCTAGGGTCGTGGAGCAGTTCTTC,TRBV4-1,TRBJ2-1,.,many
CSSGLAAYNEQFF,TGCAGCTCCGGACTAGCGGCGTACAATGAGCAGTTCTTC,TRBV29-1,TRBJ2-1,TRBD2,few
CASSRTGVEQPQHF,TGTGCCAGCAGCCGGACAGGGGTTGAACAGCCCCAGCATTTT,TRBV12-3/TRBV12-4,TRBJ1-5,TRBD1,.
CASSQGGQGIRKLFF,TGCGCCAGCAGCCAAGGGGGACAGGGGATTCGAAAACTGTTTTTT,TRBV4-3,TRBJ1-4,TRBD1,many
CATRGTNTEAFF,TGTGCCACCAGGGGTACAAACACTGAAGCTTTCTTT,TRBV24-1,TRBJ1-1,.,many
CASSQVFLFDWGHEQYF,TGCGCCAGCAGCCAAGTTTTTCTTTTTGATTGGGGCCACGAGCAGTACTTC,TRBV4-1,TRBJ2-7,.,many
CASSLGTPHYNEQFF,TGTGCCAGCAGTTTAGGGACCCCCCATTACAATGAGCAGTTCTTC,TRBV12-3/TRBV12-4,TRBJ2-1,.,many
CATSRDVAGSTDTQYF,TGTGCCACCAGCAGAGATGTGGCGGGTAGCACAGATACGCAGTATTTT,TRBV15,TRBJ2-3,.,many
CASSLVRGYEQYF,TGCGCCAGCAGCTTGGTTAGGGGCTACGAGCAGTACTTC,TRBV5-1,TRBJ2-7,.,many
CASSRTSGGGTDTQYF,TGTGCCAGCAGTCGCACTAGCGGGGGGGGCACAGATACGCAGTATTTT,TRBV7-9,TRBJ2-3,TRBD2,many